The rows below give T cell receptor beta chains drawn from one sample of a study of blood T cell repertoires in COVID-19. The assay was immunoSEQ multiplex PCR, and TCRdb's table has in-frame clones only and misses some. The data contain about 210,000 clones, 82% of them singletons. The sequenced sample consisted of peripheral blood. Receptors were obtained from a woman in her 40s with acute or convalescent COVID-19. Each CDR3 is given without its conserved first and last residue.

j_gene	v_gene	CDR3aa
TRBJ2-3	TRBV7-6	ASSLAGGSTDTQY
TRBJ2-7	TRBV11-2	ASSRSGGAIGQY
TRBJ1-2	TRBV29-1	SVEQGIFNYGYT
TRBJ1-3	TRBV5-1	ASSDMAGNTIY
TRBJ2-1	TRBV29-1	SVGPGGLANEQF
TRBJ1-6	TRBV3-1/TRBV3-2	ASRDRVSYNSPLH
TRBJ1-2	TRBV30	AWSADYGYT
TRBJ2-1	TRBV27	ASSWNSLGSYNEQF
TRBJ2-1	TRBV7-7	ASSEGGAYNEQF
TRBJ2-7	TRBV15	ATSRGDTYEQY
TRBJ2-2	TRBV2	ASTGVRTGELF
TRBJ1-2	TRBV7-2	ASSLKGGSYGYT
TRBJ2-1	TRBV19	ASSAPDYEQF
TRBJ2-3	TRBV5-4	ASSYPGQGAGDTQY
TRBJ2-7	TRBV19	ASSYDREAYEQY
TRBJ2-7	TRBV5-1	ASIVPGQNYEQY
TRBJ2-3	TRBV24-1	ATSDFGTGTGDTQY
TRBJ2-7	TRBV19	ASSRGFSYEQY
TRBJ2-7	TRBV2	ASKGDRIGYEQY
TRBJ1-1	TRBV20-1	SASGTGVVTEAF
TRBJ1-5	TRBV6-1	ASSEVGGSNQPQH
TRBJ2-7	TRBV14	ASSHGQGGYEQY
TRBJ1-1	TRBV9	ASSERGQGGTEAF
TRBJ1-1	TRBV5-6	ASSLRTGATEAF
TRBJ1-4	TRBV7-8	ASSLVQNNEKLF
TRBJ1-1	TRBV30	AWTIPTGSGGAEAF
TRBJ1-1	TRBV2	ASSEQGKNTEAF
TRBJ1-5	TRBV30	AWSSNLQGSNQPQH
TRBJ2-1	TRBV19	ASSIARTPPGGNNEQF
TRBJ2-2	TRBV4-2	ASSQDPAGGLNTGELF
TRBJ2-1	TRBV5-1	ASSAWHGSSSYNEQF
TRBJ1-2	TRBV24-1	ATSDPGTKSGYT
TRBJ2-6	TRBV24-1	ATSDSRTGANVLT
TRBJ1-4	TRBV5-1	ASSLDRYEKLF
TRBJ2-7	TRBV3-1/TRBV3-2	ASSLTGYEQY
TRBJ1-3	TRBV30	AWGQGKGYGNTIY
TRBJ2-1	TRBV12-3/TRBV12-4	ASSSYTRNEQF
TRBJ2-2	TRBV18	ASSPGTGDTGELF
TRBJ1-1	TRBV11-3	ASSYGQGANTEAF
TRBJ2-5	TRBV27	ASSLVDKAIGLETQY
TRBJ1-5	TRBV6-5	ASRRESNQPQH
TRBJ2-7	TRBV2	ASIKRGEQY